This TCR beta chain was retrieved from a study of shared clonotypes between healthy human individuals (dated by TCRdb to about 2020). Context from the whole study: The cohort comprised two women and a few men aged 18 to 49 years. Between about 0.8 and 9 billion PBMCs per donor were obtained by leukapheresis. The study deeply sequenced blood TCR repertoires of five healthy adults to estimate repertoire size and the extent of clonotype sharing between individuals. For each donor, three plates each were used for CD4 naive and CD4 memory, two plates were used for CD8 naive, and one plate was used for CD8 memory. To increase sequencing depth and limit assay-specific biases, TCR repertoire library preparation and sequencing were carried out by different laboratories using diverse techniques. Summary of the overall study and its limitations: The small number of donors limited the genetic and exposure-history diversity represented. Compared with non-shared clonotypes, clonotypes shared by all four sorted-subset donors had higher generation probabilities. Sampling was limited to blood, and TCR repertoires in tissue likely differ from TCR repertoires in blood. When several donors were compared, the shared fraction of clonotypes was approximately 5% for naive CD4, approximately 3.5% for naive CD8, roughly 2.5% for memory CD4, and less than 0.5% for memory CD8. Based on pairwise subsampling, the degree of clonotype sharing among donors was expected to be affected by sequencing depth. Incomplete sequencing was indicated by rarefaction of sorted-subset datasets, despite the large sequencing depth. Naive subsets generally had larger estimated clonotype richness than memory subsets.

CDR1 SGDLS and CDR2 YYNGEE were looked up in the germline V gene. There are 13 amino acids in the CDR3, from cysteine to phenylalanine inclusive. Only CDR3 DNA remains: 39 bases, in frame from the first base. The V end gives up 2 bases and the J end 5 bases, leaving 2 bases in the junction not matched to a gene. Donors were healthy HIV-negative adults with no recently reported acute infections or vaccinations. All donors were Caucasian adults living in Nashville, Tennessee, USA. CD4+ T cells were enriched by magnetic negative selection, after which naive cells were positively selected on CD45RA and the negative fraction was taken as the memory subset. Blood was collected by leukapheresis, and PBMCs were isolated by Ficoll-Histopaque density gradient centrifugation and then cryopreserved in liquid nitrogen vapor phase. Purity and quantity of every magnetically sorted T cell population were checked by analytical flow cytometry. Genomic DNA was isolated from every sorted fraction and measured by UV absorbance on a Nanodrop 2000c.

Using the deep immunoSEQ assay, TCR CDR3 regions were amplified from genomic DNA by multiplex PCR. Extracted genomic DNA from each cell subset was distributed evenly across all wells of several immunoSEQ 96-well plates, and each plate was treated as a replicate. Each replicate PCR for sorted subsets received about 210 ng genomic DNA, equal to about 30,000 T cell genomes. Purified libraries were measured with a Qubit 3.0 fluorometer, size-checked on a Bioanalyzer 2100, and measured again with the KAPA Library Quantification kit. Every immunoSEQ 96-well plate was sequenced on a separate single-read 150-cycle Illumina NextSeq 550 flow cell. As for how the authors treated the data: Because the immunoSEQ output included only junctional sequences and no quality scores, the filtering could not be the same as the filtering used for full-length reads. To assign V/J genes and CDR3, sequences were annotated using PyIR, a Python wrapper for IgBLAST v1.9, with IMGT germline references. Reads were removed for weak V/J assignments (E-value above 1e-6), missing CDR3, stop codons, out-of-frame junctions, or ambiguous translated residues. A V3J clonotype was defined by an identical inferred V gene, J gene, and CDR3 amino acid sequence. The percentage overlap between two repertoires was calculated by dividing the number of shared unique clonotypes by the size of the smaller repertoire. RTK rarefaction, the Chao1 estimator, and Recon v2.1 estimates of unobserved clonotypes were used to assess repertoire richness. For all TCRbeta clonotypes obtained by the gDNA method from several donors, generation probabilities were computed with OLGA. As stored in TCRdb, this immuneACCESS dataset retains in-frame rearrangements with V and J assigned. A fraction of the clones does not appear; measured against another copy, unresolved V genes explain less than half of the discrepancy, and the remainder lacks a known reason. V and J calls and clone size follow that table, whereas D and trimming were derived from the DNA. This sample gives roughly 1,000,000 clones in total; about 80% of them show up just once. Under 0.65% of the sample comes from the top ten.

Of note for this clone: Which antigen it targets is not known. Per-base quality was not reported, and no clone a single base away is much larger than it.

Recombination connected TRBV9 to TRBJ2-5, and 8 junctional nucleotides match TRBD1. The sequenced sample was memory CD4+ T cells from PBMCs. What this sample's cell subset or site label stands for: CD45RA-negative fraction. This TCR was sampled from a man between 18 and 29 years old in good health. Some clones in this sample may be carry-over from other donors' samples. The nucleotide sequence reads TGTGCCAGCAGCGTTACAGGGGGGGAGACCCAGTACTTC. Its protein reads: CASSVTGGETQYF. When the CDR3 is completed using the reference TRBV9 and TRBJ2-5 genes on either side, the full variable domain is DSGVTQTPKHLITATGQRVTLRCSPRSGDLSVYWYQQSLDQGLQFLIQYYNGEERAKGNILERFSAQQFPDLHSELNLSSLELGDSALYFCASSVTGGETQYFGPGTRLLVL.